This TCR beta chain is from a study of shared clonotypes between healthy human individuals. Study conclusions and caveats: Few donors limited the genetic and exposure-history diversity represented.

Some clones are missing from TCRdb's copy, which holds only in-frame ones; the method was immunoSEQ multiplex PCR. This table has millions of clones, 95% appearing once. This CDR3 is 16 amino acids long. Trimming cost V 6 bases and J 5 bases; bases outside gene matches: 9. Germline CDR1 and CDR2: MNHNS and SASEGT. For this clone: Its specificity is not known.

Donors, without exception, were Caucasian adults residing in Nashville, Tennessee. CD4+ cells were split into CD45RA+ naive and CD45RA-negative memory subsets. This TCR was recovered from a man in his late teens or twenties in good health. Sequencing was carried out using naive CD4+ T cells sorted from blood. Subset meaning: CD45RA+ positively selected. V is TRBV6-1 and J is TRBJ2-1; TRBD2 matches 11 bases. CDR3 DNA sequence: TGTGCCAGCAGGGAAAGGGCGGGACTAGCGGACAATGAGCAGTTCTTC. Residues: CASRERAGLADNEQFF.